There are many counts of the clone carrying this T cell receptor beta chain. This entry is derived from a study of T cells in Graves' hyperthyroidism and ophthalmopathy. RNA transcripts provided the source from which TCR beta CDR3 regions were amplified. HTBI primers were employed in a first-round RT-PCR of the TCR CDR3. In TCRdb, the multiplex PCR reads were re-called with MiXCR into one record per CDR3 protein. Among 190,000 or so distinct CDR3 sequences listed, about 18% were seen once. The V end lost 5 bases, the J end lost 8 bases, and 24 bases lay between the germline ends. Germline V lookup: CDR1 SGHTA, CDR2 FQGNSA. CDR3 length: 16 residues.

The chain carries TRBV7-2 and TRBJ1-1; TRBD1 is a possible D gene (6 bases). Sequences were obtained from blood. This TCR was recovered from a man aged 40-50 years with Graves' hyperthyroidism. The CDR3 protein is CASSDRPGGGPGEAFF. Here the CDR3 DNA reads TGTGCCAGCAGCGACCGCCCGGGGGGGGGGCCAGGAGAAGCTTTCTTT.